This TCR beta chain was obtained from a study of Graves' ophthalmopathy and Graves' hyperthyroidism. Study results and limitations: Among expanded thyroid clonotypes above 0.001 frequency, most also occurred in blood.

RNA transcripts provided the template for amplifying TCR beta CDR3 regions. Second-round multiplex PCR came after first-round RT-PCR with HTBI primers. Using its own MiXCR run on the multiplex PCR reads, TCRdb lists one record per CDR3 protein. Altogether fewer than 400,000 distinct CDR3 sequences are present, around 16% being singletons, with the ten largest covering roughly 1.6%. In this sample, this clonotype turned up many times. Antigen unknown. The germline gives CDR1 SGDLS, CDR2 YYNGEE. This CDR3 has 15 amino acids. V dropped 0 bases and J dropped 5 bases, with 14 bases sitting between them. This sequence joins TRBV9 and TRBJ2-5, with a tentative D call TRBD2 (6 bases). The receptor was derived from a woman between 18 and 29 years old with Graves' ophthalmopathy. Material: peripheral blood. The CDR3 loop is CASSVGRGREETQYF. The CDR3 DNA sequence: TGTGCCAGCAGCGTAGGACGGGGGAGAGAGGAGACCCAGTACTTC.